This T cell receptor (beta chain) originates from a study of T cell responses to AZD1222 COVID-19 vaccine. In germline, CDR1 is MNHEY, CDR2 SVGAGI. V was clipped by 0 bases and J by 3 bases, with 9 bases between them. The CDR3 covers 14 residues. TCRdb's table, derived via immunoSEQ multiplex PCR, lists solely in-frame clones and lacks some. The table shows around 100,000 clones, with around 87% occurring only once. Study conclusions and caveats: Scientists sampled the repertoires only once the peak T cell response had passed. Clonal diversity was possibly underestimated, and the donors were mostly white British, with more females.

A note on this clone: The antigen is not known.

The receptor was derived from an adult in good health. The chain employs TRBV6-5 and TRBJ2-7, with no clear D. The sample here was peripheral blood, taken on day 0 of MenACWY control vaccination. The CDR3 region has the DNA TGTGCCAGCAGTTACTCGAGTAGGGTCTACGAGCAGTACTTC. As protein: CASSYSSRVYEQYF.